The clone carrying this TCR beta chain occurred once. Its antigen is currently unknown. The data stem from a study of Graves' ophthalmopathy and Graves' hyperthyroidism. Study results and caveats: Blood also held most thyroid clonotypes expanded above 0.001 frequency.

RNA transcripts served as template for amplifying TCR beta CDR3 sequences. An initial RT-PCR round employing HTBI primers preceded a second-round multiplex PCR. TCRdb re-analysed the multiplex PCR reads in MiXCR, keeping a single row per CDR3 protein. The sample lists about 480,000 distinct CDR3 sequences, approximately 15% occurring once. Other autoimmune diseases, uncontrolled infections, pregnancy or lactation ruled patients out of participation. Trimming shortened V by 3 bases and J by 5 bases, and 13 bases separated the two germline ends. The CDR3 contains 14 residues. CDR1 is SEHNR, CDR2 FQNEAQ, per germline (reference sequence).

Sequencing was done on a sample of blood. The gene calls are TRBV7-9 and TRBJ1-1; the D gene is possibly TRBD1 (6 bases). The receptor was derived from a woman in her twenties or thirties with Graves' ophthalmopathy. CDR3 in DNA: TGTGCCAGCAGCTTGTTGCAGGGGAGGACTGAAGCTTTCTTT. Protein: CASSLLQGRTEAFF.